Included here is one TCR beta chain sequence, with context. Its specificity is unknown. The data stem from a study of cytomegalovirus exposure and HLA in healthy donors. General study points: In a later analysis, most CMV-associated TCR beta chains appeared HLA-restricted. TCR beta V- and J-gene trimming, according to a later analysis, was linked to a missense DCLRE1C variant. For most TCR sequences rarity was the rule, although some public TCRs occurred in many donors.

The CDR3 is 14 residues long. Trimming took 4 bases from V and 7 from J, leaving 15 bases between them. Germline V gene data show CDR1 as SGDLS and CDR2 as YYNGEE. PCR primers comprised 60 Vbeta and 13 Jbeta primers. Sequencing used immunoSEQ multiplex PCR; TCRdb keeps in-frame clones, though not all of them. The repertoire table contains fewer than 250,000 clones. Sequencing was carried out using PBMCs. The chain couples TRBV9 to TRBJ2-1, with D perhaps matching TRBD1 (5 bases). The source is a woman aged 30 to 39 in good health and CMV-seropositive. The CDR3 bases are TGTGCCAGCAGCCCACAGGTTTCTGGGAATGAGCAGTTCTTC. Its translation: CASSPQVSGNEQFF.